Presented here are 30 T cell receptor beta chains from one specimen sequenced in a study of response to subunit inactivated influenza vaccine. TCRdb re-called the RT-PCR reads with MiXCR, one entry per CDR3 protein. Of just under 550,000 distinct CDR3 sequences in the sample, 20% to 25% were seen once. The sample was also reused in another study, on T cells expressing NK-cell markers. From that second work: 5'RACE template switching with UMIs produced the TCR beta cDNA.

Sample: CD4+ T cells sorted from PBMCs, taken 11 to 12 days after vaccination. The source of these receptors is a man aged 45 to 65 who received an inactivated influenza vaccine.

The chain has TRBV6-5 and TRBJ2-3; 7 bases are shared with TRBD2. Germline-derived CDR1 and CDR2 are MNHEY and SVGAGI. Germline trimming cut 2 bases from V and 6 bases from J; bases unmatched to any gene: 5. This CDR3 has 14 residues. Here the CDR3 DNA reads TGTGCCAGCAGTTACGGGGGGGGGATCGATACGCAGTATTTT. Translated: CASSYGGGIDTQYF.

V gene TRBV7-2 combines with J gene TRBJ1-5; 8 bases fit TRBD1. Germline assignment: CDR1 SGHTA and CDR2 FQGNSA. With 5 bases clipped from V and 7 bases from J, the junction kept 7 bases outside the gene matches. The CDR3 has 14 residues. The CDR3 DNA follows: TGTGCCAGCAGCGCAGACAGGGGACAACAGCCCCAGCATTTT. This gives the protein CASSADRGQQPQHF.

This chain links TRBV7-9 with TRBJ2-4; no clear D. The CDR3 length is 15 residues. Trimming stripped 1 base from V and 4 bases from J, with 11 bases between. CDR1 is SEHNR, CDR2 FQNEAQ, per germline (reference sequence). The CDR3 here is CASSLGFQPKNIQYF. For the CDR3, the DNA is TGTGCCAGCAGCTTAGGATTTCAGCCGAAAAACATTCAGTACTTC.

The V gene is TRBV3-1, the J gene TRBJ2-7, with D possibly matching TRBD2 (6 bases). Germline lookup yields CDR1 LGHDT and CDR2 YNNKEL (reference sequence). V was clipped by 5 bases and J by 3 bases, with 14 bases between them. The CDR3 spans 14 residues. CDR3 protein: CASSWTRGNYEQYF. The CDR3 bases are TGTGCCAGCAGCTGGACACGGGGGAACTACGAGCAGTACTTC.

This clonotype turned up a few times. In DNA, the CDR3 is TGTGCCAGCAGCTCCGAGGCCCATCAGCCCCAGCATTTT. Protein: CASSSEAHQPQHF. The V gene is TRBV7-2, the J gene TRBJ1-5; no reliable D call. The CDR3 is 13 residues long. Germline V lookup: CDR1 SGHTA, CDR2 FQGNSA. V was cut by 4 bases and J by 5 bases, with 9 bases left in between.

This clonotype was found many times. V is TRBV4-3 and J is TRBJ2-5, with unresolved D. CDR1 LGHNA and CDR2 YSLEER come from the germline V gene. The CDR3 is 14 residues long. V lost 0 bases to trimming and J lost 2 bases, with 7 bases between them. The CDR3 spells CASSQDYGQETQYF. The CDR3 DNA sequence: TGCGCCAGCAGCCAAGATTACGGGCAAGAGACCCAGTACTTC.

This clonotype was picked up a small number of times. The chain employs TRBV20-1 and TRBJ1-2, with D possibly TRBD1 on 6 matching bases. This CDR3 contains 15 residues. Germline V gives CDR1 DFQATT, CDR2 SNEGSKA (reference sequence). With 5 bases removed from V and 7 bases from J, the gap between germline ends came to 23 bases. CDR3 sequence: CSAVQQGHASGGYTF. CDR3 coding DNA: TGCAGTGCTGTCCAACAGGGCCACGCCTCGGGTGGCTACACCTTC.

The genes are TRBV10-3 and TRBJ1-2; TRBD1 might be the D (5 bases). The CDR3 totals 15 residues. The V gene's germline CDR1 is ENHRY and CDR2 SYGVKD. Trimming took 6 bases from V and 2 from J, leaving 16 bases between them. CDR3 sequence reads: CAIRETGTQNYGYTF. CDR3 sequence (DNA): TGTGCCATCAGGGAAACAGGAACCCAAAACTATGGCTACACCTTC.

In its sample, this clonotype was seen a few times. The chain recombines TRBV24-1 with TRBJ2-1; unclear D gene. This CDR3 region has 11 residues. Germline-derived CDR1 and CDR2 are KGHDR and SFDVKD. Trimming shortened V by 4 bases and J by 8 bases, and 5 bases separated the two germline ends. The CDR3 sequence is CATSDRHEQFF. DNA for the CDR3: TGTGCCACCAGTGACCGGCATGAGCAGTTCTTC.

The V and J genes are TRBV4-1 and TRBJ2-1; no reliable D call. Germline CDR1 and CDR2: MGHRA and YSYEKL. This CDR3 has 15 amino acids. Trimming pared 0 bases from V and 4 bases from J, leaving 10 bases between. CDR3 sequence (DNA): TGCGCCAGCAGCCAAGATCAGGCAGCGTACAATGAGCAGTTCTTC. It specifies CASSQDQAAYNEQFF.

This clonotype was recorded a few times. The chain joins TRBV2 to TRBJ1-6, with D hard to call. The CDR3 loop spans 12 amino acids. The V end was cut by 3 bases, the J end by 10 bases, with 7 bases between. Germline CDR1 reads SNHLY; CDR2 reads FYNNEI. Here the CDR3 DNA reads TGTGCCAGCAGTGATGTCAAATCACCCCTCCACTTT. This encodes CASSDVKSPLHF.

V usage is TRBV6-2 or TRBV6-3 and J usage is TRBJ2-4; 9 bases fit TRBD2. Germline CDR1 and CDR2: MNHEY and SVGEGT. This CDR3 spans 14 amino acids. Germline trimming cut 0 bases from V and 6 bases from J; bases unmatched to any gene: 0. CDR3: CASSYSSGRNIQYF. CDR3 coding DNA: TGTGCCAGCAGTTACTCTAGCGGGAGAAACATTCAGTACTTC.

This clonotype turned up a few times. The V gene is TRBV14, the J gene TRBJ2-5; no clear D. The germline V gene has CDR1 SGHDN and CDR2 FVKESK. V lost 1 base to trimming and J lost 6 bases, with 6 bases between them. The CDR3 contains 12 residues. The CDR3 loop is CASSQASKTQYF. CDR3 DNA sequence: TGTGCCAGCAGCCAAGCGAGCAAGACCCAGTACTTC. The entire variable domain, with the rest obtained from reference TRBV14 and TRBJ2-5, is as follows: EAGVTQFPSHSVIEKGQTVTLRCDPISGHDNLYWYRRVMGKEIKFLLHFVKESKQDESGMPNNRFLAERTGGTYSTLKVQPAELEDSGVYFCASSQASKTQYFGPGTRLLVL.

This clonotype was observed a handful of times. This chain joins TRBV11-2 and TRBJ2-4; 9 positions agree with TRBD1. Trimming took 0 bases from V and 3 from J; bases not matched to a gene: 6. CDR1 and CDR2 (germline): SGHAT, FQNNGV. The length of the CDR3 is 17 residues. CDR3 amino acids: CASSLEKDRGGKNIQYF. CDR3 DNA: TGTGCCAGCAGCTTAGAGAAGGACAGGGGAGGCAAAAACATTCAGTACTTC.

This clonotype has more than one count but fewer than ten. For the CDR3, the DNA is TGCAGTGCTATTATGCCTCAAGAGACCCAGTACTTC. It yields the protein CSAIMPQETQYF. The chain uses TRBV20-1 and TRBJ2-5; the D is unclear. The CDR3 runs to 12 residues. With 4 bases removed from V and 2 bases from J, the gap between germline ends came to 8 bases. Germline V gives CDR1 DFQATT, CDR2 SNEGSKA (reference sequence).

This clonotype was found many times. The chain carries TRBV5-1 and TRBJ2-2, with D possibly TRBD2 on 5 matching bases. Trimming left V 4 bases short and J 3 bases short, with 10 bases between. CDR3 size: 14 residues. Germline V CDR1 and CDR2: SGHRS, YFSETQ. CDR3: CASSKLGDTGELFF. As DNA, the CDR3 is TGCGCCAGCAGCAAGCTCGGGGACACCGGGGAGCTGTTTTTT.

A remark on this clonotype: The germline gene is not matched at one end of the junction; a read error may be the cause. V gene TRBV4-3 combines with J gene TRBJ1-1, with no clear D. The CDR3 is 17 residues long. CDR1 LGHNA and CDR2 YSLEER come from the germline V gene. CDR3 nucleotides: TGCGCCAGCAACCAAGAACCGGACGTCGTTATGAACACTGAAGCTTTCTTT. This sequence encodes CASNQEPDVVMNTEAFF.

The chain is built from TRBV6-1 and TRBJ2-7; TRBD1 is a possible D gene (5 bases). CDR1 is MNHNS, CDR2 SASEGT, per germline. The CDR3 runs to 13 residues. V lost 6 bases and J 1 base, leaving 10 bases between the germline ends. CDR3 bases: TGTGCCAGCAGATTCGCAGGGTCCTACGAGCAGTACTTC. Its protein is CASRFAGSYEQYF.

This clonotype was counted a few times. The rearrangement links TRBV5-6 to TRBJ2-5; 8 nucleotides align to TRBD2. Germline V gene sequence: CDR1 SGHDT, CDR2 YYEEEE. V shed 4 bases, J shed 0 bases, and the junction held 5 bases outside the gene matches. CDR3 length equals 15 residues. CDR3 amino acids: CASSTPGGYQETQYF. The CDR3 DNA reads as TGTGCCAGCAGCACCCCGGGGGGGTACCAAGAGACCCAGTACTTC.

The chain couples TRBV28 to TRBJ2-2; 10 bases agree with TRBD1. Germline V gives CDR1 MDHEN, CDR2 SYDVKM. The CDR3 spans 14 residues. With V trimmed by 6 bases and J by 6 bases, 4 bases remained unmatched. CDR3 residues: CASRFGQGAGELFF. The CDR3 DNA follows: TGTGCCAGCAGGTTCGGACAGGGGGCCGGGGAGCTGTTTTTT.

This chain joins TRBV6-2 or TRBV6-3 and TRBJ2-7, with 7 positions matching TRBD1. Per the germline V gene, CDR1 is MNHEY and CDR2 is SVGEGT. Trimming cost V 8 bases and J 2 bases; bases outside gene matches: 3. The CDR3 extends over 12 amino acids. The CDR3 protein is CASQDRPYEQYF. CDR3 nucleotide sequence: TGTGCCAGCCAGGACAGGCCCTACGAGCAGTACTTC.

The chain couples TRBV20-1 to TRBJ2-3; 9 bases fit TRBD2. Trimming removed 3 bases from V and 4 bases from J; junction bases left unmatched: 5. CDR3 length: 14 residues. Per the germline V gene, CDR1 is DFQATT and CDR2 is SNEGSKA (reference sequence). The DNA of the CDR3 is TGCAGTGCTAGTGGGCTAGCGGGGTCAGATACGCAGTATTTT. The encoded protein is CSASGLAGSDTQYF.

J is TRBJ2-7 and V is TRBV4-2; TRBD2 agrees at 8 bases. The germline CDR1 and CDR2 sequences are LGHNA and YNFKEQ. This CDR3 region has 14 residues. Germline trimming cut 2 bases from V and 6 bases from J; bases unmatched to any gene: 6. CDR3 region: CASSQPGTRGEQYF. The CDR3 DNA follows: TGTGCCAGCAGCCAACCCGGGACTAGAGGCGAGCAGTACTTC.

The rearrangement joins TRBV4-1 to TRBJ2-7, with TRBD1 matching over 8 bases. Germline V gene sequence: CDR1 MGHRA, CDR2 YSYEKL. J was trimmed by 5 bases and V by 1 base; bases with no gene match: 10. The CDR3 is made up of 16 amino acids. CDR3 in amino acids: CASSQGDRFGLDEQYF. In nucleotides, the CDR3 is TGCGCCAGCAGCCAAGGGGACAGGTTCGGTCTCGACGAGCAGTACTTC.

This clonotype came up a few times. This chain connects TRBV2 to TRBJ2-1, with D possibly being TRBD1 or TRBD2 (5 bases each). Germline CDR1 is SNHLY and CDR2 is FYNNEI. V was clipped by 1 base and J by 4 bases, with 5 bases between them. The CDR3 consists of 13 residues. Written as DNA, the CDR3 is TGTGCCAGCAGTGAAGGGGGGTACAATGAGCAGTTCTTC. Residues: CASSEGGYNEQFF. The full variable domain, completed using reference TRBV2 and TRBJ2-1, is EPEVTQTPSHQVTQMGQEVILRCVPISNHLYFYWYRQILGQKVEFLVSFYNNEISEKSEIFDDQFSVERPDGSNFTLKIRSTKLEDSAMYFCASSEGGYNEQFFGPGTRLTVL.

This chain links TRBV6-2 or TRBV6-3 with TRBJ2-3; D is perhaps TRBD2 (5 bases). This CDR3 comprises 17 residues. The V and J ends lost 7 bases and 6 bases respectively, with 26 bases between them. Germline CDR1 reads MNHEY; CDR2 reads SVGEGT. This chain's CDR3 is CASNFLLVRESLDTQYF. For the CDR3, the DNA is TGTGCCAGCAACTTTCTCCTGGTGAGGGAAAGTCTCGATACGCAGTATTTT.

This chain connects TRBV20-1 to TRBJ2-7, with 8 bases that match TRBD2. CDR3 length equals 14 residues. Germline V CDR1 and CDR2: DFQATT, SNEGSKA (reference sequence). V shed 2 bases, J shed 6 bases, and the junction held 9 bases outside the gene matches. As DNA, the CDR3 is TGCAGTGCTAGAAAGACTAGCGTGTATGGCGAGCAGTACTTC. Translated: CSARKTSVYGEQYF.

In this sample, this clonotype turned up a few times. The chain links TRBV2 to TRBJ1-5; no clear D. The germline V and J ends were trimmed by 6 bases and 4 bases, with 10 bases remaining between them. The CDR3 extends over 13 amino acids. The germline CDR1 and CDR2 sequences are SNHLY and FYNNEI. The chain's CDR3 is CASSLNPNQPQHF. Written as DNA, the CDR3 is TGTGCCAGCAGCTTAAATCCAAATCAGCCCCAGCATTTT.

The CDR3 here is CASSYFTRLAGGSYEQYF. The CDR3 region has the DNA TGTGCCAGCAGTTACTTCACTAGGTTAGCGGGAGGCTCCTACGAGCAGTACTTC. V gene TRBV6-5 combines with J gene TRBJ2-7; TRBD2 agrees at 10 bases. J was trimmed by 0 bases and V by 1 base; bases with no gene match: 9. The V gene's germline CDR1 is MNHEY and CDR2 SVGAGI. This CDR3 is built from 18 residues.

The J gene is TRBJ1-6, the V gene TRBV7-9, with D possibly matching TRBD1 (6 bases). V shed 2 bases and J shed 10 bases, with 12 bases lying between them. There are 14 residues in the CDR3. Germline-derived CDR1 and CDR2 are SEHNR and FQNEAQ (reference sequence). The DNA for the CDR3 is TGTGCCAGCAGCTTATCACAGGGAGGGTCACCCCTCCACTTT. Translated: CASSLSQGGSPLHF. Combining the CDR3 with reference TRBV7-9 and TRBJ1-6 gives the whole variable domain DTGVSQNPRHKITKRGQNVTFRCDPISEHNRLYWYRQTLGQGPEFLTYFQNEAQLEKSRLLSDRFSAERPKGSFSTLEIQRTEQGDSAMYLCASSLSQGGSPLHFGNGTRLTVT.